This entry is about one T cell receptor (beta chain). The antigen is undetermined. The V end was cut by 1 base, the J end by 4 bases, with 7 bases between. Germline lookup yields CDR1 MDHEN and CDR2 SYDVKM. This CDR3 has 14 residues. This specimen belongs to a study of graft-versus-host responses after intestinal transplantation. Background on the study: Multivisceral, liver-intestinal, or isolated intestinal transplants were received by the recipients. All recipients were given anti-thymocyte globulin induction, and tacrolimus and steroids were then administered for approximately 3 years.

The study, taken as a whole, reports: Within the allografts of patients who had graft-donor T cell macrochimerism, graft-versus-host to host-versus-graft clonal ratios were high.

Profiled with immunoSEQ multiplex PCR; TCRdb holds only in-frame clones, not every one. This sample has 77,000 or so clones, with about 94% found just once. The sample here was unstimulated CD8+ T cells sorted from spleen or lymph node cells, taken before intestinal transplant. The chain has TRBV28 and TRBJ2-2, with D perhaps TRBD2 (6 bases). The clonotype originates from a human donor who received an intestinal transplant. This chain's CDR3 is CASSLLGGTGELFF. Written as DNA, the CDR3 is TGTGCCAGCAGTTTATTGGGGGGCACCGGGGAGCTGTTTTTT.